This TCR beta chain was recovered during a study of cytomegalovirus exposure and HLA in healthy donors. Findings and caveats of the study: In a later analysis, TCR beta V- and J-gene trimming was associated with a missense DCLRE1C variant.

In regard to this clone: Its antigen is undetermined.

PCR was performed using 60 Vbeta and 13 Jbeta primers. The protocol was immunoSEQ multiplex PCR, while the TCRdb copy is restricted to in-frame clones and leaves out a portion. The top ten clones hold about 4.1% of a sample with under 150,000 clones, 70% to 90% of them seen once. At sampling all donors were nominally healthy, likely with unrecorded immune exposures. Specimen: PBMCs. This clonotype was sampled from a woman in her 40s in good health and CMV-seropositive.

The CDR3 loop reads CASSPGGNSYEQYF. The CDR3 DNA reads as TGTGCCAGCAGCCCTGGGGGGAACTCCTACGAGCAGTACTTC. The gene calls are TRBV9 and TRBJ2-7; TRBD2 might be the D (6 bases). From germline, CDR1 is SGDLS and CDR2 YYNGEE. The CDR3 runs to 14 residues. V was pared by 4 bases and J by 0 bases, with 11 bases between.